A single sample gave rise to the 13 T cell receptor beta chains below, sequenced in a study of cytomegalovirus exposure and HLA in healthy donors. Primers: 60 Vbeta forward and 13 Jbeta reverse. TCRdb keeps only in-frame clones here, not all; method: immunoSEQ multiplex PCR. Of 310,000 or so clones in the sample, 80% to 90% are singletons; the top ten hold roughly 2.3%. Sequencing used PBMCs. The receptors originated from a woman aged 18-29 years in good health and CMV-seronegative.

The chain links TRBV4-2 to TRBJ1-3; 7 bases map to TRBD1. V dropped 3 bases and J dropped 0; count of bases not matched to a gene: 5. This CDR3 is built from 16 residues. The germline V gene has CDR1 LGHNA and CDR2 YNFKEQ. Here the CDR3 DNA reads TGTGCCAGCAGCCAGGGGGACAGTGGCTCTGGAAACACCATATATTTT. Translating it yields CASSQGDSGSGNTIYF.

The chain employs TRBV23-1 and TRBJ2-2, with D possibly matching TRBD2 (6 bases). Being an ORF, TRBV23-1 has a function that is uncertain. The CDR3 is 14 amino acids. Trimming pared 3 bases from V and 6 bases from J, leaving 11 bases between. The chain's CDR3 is CASSHGGRSGELFF. In DNA form, the CDR3 reads TGCGCCAGCAGTCATGGGGGGAGGTCCGGGGAGCTGTTTTTT.

V is TRBV18 and J is TRBJ2-7, with 9 bases matching TRBD2. This CDR3 has 14 amino acids. J lost 3 bases, V lost 4 bases, and 4 bases had no gene match. Germline CDR1 is KGHSH and CDR2 is LQKENI. CDR3 region: CASSQGTSFYEQYF. The CDR3 nucleotides read TGTGCCAGCTCACAGGGGACTAGCTTCTACGAGCAGTACTTC.

This chain joins TRBV9 and TRBJ1-5; a possible D gene is TRBD1 (5 bases). Trimming removed 4 bases at V and 7 bases at J, with 15 bases between. CDR1 and CDR2 (germline): SGDLS, YYNGEE. CDR3 length: 14 residues. The CDR3 reads CASSPSGGGQPQHF. The CDR3 DNA reads TGTGCCAGCAGCCCCTCTGGGGGAGGGCAGCCCCAGCATTTT. Variable domain in full (rest from reference TRBV9 and TRBJ1-5): DSGVTQTPKHLITATGQRVTLRCSPRSGDLSVYWYQQSLDQGLQFLIQYYNGEERAKGNILERFSAQQFPDLHSELNLSSLELGDSALYFCASSPSGGGQPQHFGDGTRLSIL.

The genes are TRBV21-1 and TRBJ2-5; TRBD2 is taken as the D call from the table, unchecked against the DNA. TRBV21-1 is deemed a pseudogene. The CDR3 has 18 residues. The CDR3 reads CASSPWVRGMPLVETQYF. The CDR3 DNA reads TGTGCCAGCAGCCCCTGGGTGCGGGGGATGCCCCTCGTGGAGACCCAGTACTTC.

V gene TRBV30 combines with J gene TRBJ2-3, with D possibly TRBD2 on 6 matching bases. Trimming pared 4 bases from V and 2 bases from J, leaving 19 bases between. Per the germline V gene, CDR1 is GTSNPN and CDR2 is SVGIG (reference sequence). The CDR3 is 16 residues long. The DNA of the CDR3 is TGTGCCTGGATGCGGGGATGGCGGGGAGCCACAGATACGCAGTATTTT. This sequence encodes CAWMRGWRGATDTQYF.

The chain combines TRBV6-5 with TRBJ1-2; D not resolved. From germline, CDR1 is MNHEY and CDR2 SVGAGI. Trimming removed 2 bases at V and 3 bases at J, with 13 bases between. The CDR3 runs to 15 residues. The CDR3, as DNA: TGTGCCAGCAGTTACGTCGGAGGCGGGGACTATGGCTACACCTTC. Its translation is CASSYVGGGDYGYTF.

This clone was detected only once. The chain is built from TRBV19 and TRBJ2-1; tentative D call: TRBD2 (6 bases). CDR1 is LNHDA and CDR2 is SQIVND in the germline V gene (reference sequence). Trimming shortened V by 0 bases and J by 3 bases, and 18 bases separated the two germline ends. The CDR3 is 18 residues long. This CDR3 reads CASSIDMGTGDFYNEQFF. As DNA, the CDR3 is TGTGCCAGTAGTATAGATATGGGAACGGGGGACTTCTACAATGAGCAGTTCTTC.

J is TRBJ1-3 and V is TRBV30; D perhaps matches TRBD1 (5 bases). CDR1 and CDR2 from the germline V gene are GTSNPN and SVGIG (reference sequence). This CDR3 is 18 amino acids long. V was shortened by 0 bases and J by 2 bases, with 20 bases between the two germline ends. The CDR3 DNA sequence: TGTGCCTGGAGTGTACATGTCGGGGGAGCGAGGCCTGGAAACACCATATATTTT. Amino acid sequence: CAWSVHVGGARPGNTIYF.

The chain is built from TRBV19 and TRBJ1-2; 7 bases match TRBD1. The CDR3 extends over 14 amino acids. Germline V gives CDR1 LNHDA, CDR2 SQIVND (reference sequence). The V segment lost 5 bases and the J segment 2 bases; nucleotides outside the gene matches: 5. This CDR3 is CASSAGTANYGYTF. The CDR3 DNA reads as TGTGCCAGTAGTGCTGGGACAGCCAACTATGGCTACACCTTC.

J is TRBJ1-2 and V is TRBV23-1; TRBD1 matches at 7 bases. TRBV23-1 is marked as an open reading frame, function uncertain. The CDR3 is 12 amino acids. The junction had 7 bases not matched to a gene; V was cut back by 11 bases and J by 4 bases. The CDR3 spells CAAVNRGYGYTF. In DNA, the CDR3 is TGCGCCGCAGTAAACAGGGGCTATGGCTACACCTTC.

The rearrangement uses TRBV19 and TRBJ1-2, with D possibly being TRBD1 (6 bases). CDR1 is LNHDA and CDR2 is SQIVND in the germline V gene (reference sequence). V dropped 6 bases and J dropped 5 bases, with 16 bases sitting between them. CDR3 length: 14 amino acids. This chain's CDR3 is CASSKISQGYGYTF. The DNA for the CDR3 is TGTGCCAGTAGCAAAATATCACAGGGATATGGCTACACCTTC.

This sequence joins TRBV5-1 and TRBJ2-5, with 8 positions matching TRBD1. TRBJ2-7 matches the DNA end more closely, so the J call is doubtful. The CDR3 is made up of 17 amino acids. Per the germline V gene, CDR1 is SGHRS and CDR2 is YFSETQ. CDR3 bases: TGCGCCAGCAGCTTGCTTCGGGGTCAGGGGGCGCGGGACGAGCAGTACTTC. Its protein product is CASSLLRGQGARDEQYF.